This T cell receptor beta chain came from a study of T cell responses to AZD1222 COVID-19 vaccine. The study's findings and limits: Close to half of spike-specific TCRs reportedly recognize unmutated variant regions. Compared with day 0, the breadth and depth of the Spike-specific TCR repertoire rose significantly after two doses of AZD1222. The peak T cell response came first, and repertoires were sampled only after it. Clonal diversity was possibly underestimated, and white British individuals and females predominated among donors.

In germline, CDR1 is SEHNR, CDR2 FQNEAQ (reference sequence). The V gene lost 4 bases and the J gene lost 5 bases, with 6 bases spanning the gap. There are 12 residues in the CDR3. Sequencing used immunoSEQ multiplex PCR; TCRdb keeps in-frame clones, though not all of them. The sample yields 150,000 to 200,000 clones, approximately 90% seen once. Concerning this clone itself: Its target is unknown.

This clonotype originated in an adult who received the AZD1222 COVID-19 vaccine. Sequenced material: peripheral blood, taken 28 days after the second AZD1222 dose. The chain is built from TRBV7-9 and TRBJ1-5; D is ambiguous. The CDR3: CASSWSDQPQHF. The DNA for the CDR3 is TGTGCCAGCAGCTGGTCCGATCAGCCCCAGCATTTT.